The 24 T cell receptor beta chains below all came from one sample that was sequenced in a study of cytomegalovirus exposure and HLA in healthy donors. Use of 60 Vbeta and 13 Jbeta primers characterized the PCR. The data were produced by immunoSEQ multiplex PCR, yet TCRdb's version contains in-frame clones alone and is incomplete. The profile shows some 120,000 clones, roughly 68% of them singletons. The specimen sequenced was PBMCs. Every receptor here comes from a woman in her 30s in good health and CMV-seronegative.

The chain carries TRBV27 and TRBJ1-2; 7 nucleotides agree with TRBD1. J lost 4 bases, V lost 0 bases, and 14 bases had no gene match. Germline values: CDR1 MNHEY, CDR2 SMNVEV (reference sequence). The CDR3 extends over 18 amino acids. CDR3 coding DNA: TGTGCCAGCAGTTTATCCCGGACAGGACTCCAAGGGGGCTATGGCTACACCTTC. Its translation is CASSLSRTGLQGGYGYTF.

The J gene is TRBJ1-2, the V gene TRBV9, with D unclear. V lost 3 bases and J lost 5, with 14 bases in between. The germline CDR1 and CDR2 sequences are SGDLS and YYNGEE. The CDR3 covers 14 residues. The CDR3 DNA reads as TGTGCCAGCAGCGATCCCTTAGACACGTATGGCTACACCTTC. It specifies CASSDPLDTYGYTF.

The sample holds one count of this clone. V and J are TRBV5-1 and TRBJ1-6; the D is unclear. The germline V gene has CDR1 SGHRS and CDR2 YFSETQ. The V end lost 1 base, the J end lost 8 bases, and 16 bases lay between the germline ends. This CDR3 is 16 amino acids long. The DNA for the CDR3 is TGCGCCAGCAGCTTGTATTGGGCAGCTTTTGATTCACCCCTCCACTTT. It specifies CASSLYWAAFDSPLHF.

This chain links TRBV7-9 with TRBJ2-7; D uncertain. The V end lost 4 bases, the J end lost 2 bases, and 9 bases lay between the germline ends. This CDR3 region has 13 residues. Looked up from germline, CDR1 is SEHNR and CDR2 is FQNEAQ (reference sequence). The CDR3 nucleotides are TGTGCCAGCAGCTCCGACAAGGCCTACGAGCAGTACTTC. This gives the protein CASSSDKAYEQYF.

The chain is built from TRBV6-1 and TRBJ1-2; unclear D gene. V lost 7 bases and J lost 2, with 5 bases in between. From germline, CDR1 is MNHNS and CDR2 SASEGT. This CDR3 is 11 amino acids long. CDR3 DNA sequence: TGTGCCAGCACAGAAAACTATGGCTACACCTTC. It translates to CASTENYGYTF.

This clone was observed a handful of times. V is TRBV4-1 and J is TRBJ2-1; 10 bases line up with TRBD2. Losses at the gene ends were 1 base for V and 7 bases for J; bases not matched to a gene: 1. Germline lookup yields CDR1 MGHRA and CDR2 YSYEKL. There are 14 residues in the CDR3. DNA for the CDR3: TGCGCCAGCAGCCAAGGGGGACTAGCGAATGAGCAGTTCTTC. This gives the protein CASSQGGLANEQFF.

The V and J genes are TRBV5-1 and TRBJ2-7; 7 bases map to TRBD1. Germline CDR1 SGHRS, CDR2 YFSETQ. This CDR3 is 14 amino acids long. Trimming removed 3 bases from V and 5 bases from J; junction bases left unmatched: 8. The CDR3 nucleotides read TGCGCCAGCAGCTCGGGACAGCCGAATGACGAGCAGTACTTC. This gives the protein CASSSGQPNDEQYF.

The chain combines TRBV5-1 with TRBJ2-5; D not certain. Trimming took off 5 bases at V and 3 bases at J, with 8 bases between the two ends. CDR1 SGHRS and CDR2 YFSETQ come from the germline V gene. The CDR3 runs to 12 residues. CDR3 protein: CASRVGEETQYF. CDR3 DNA: TGCGCCAGCAGAGTCGGAGAAGAGACCCAGTACTTC.

V usage is TRBV7-6 and J usage is TRBJ2-2; D possibly corresponds to TRBD2 (6 bases). CDR3 length equals 17 residues. Per germline, CDR1 SGHVS and CDR2 FNYEAQ. V lost 1 base and J lost 5, with 17 bases in between. The CDR3 region has the DNA TGTGCCAGCAGCTTAGTGGTAGGGACTTTCAAGACCGGGGAGCTGTTTTTT. Translation: CASSLVVGTFKTGELFF.

This clone was found a few times. The J gene is TRBJ1-1, the V gene TRBV6-6; the D gene is possibly TRBD1 (5 bases). From germline, CDR1 is MNHNY and CDR2 SVGAGI (reference sequence). The CDR3 is 15 amino acids. V gave up 6 bases and J gave up 3 bases, with 17 bases separating them. DNA of the CDR3: TGTGCCAGCAGCCGAACGAGGACACCTGACACTGAAGCTTTCTTT. Residues: CASSRTRTPDTEAFF.

V gene TRBV5-1 combines with J gene TRBJ2-1; D is uncertain. Trimming cost V 0 bases and J 10 bases, with 14 bases left between them. In germline, CDR1 is SGHRS, CDR2 YFSETQ. CDR3 length equals 14 residues. The CDR3 coding sequence is TGCGCCAGCAGCTTGGGAAACGGTGGTGAGGAGCAGTTCTTC. It is translated as CASSLGNGGEEQFF.

A few counts support this clone. This sequence joins TRBV5-6 and TRBJ1-1; the D is unclear. This CDR3 region has 14 residues. Germline lookup yields CDR1 SGHDT and CDR2 YYEEEE. V was shortened by 7 bases and J by 0 bases, with 13 bases between the two germline ends. The CDR3 is CASRKQHMNTEAFF. CDR3 in DNA: TGTGCCAGCCGTAAACAGCACATGAACACTGAAGCTTTCTTT. The full variable domain, in which reference TRBV5-6 and TRBJ1-1 provide the parts outside the CDR3, is DAGVTQSPTHLIKTRGQQVTLRCSPKSGHDTVSWYQQALGQGPQFIFQYYEEEERQRGNFPDRFSGHQFPNYSSELNVNALLLGDSALYLCASRKQHMNTEAFFGQGTRLTVV.

This clone occurred a few times. The V and J genes are TRBV30 and TRBJ1-1; possibly TRBD1 for D (6 bases). Germline V lookup: CDR1 GTSNPN, CDR2 SVGIG (reference sequence). Trimming removed 1 base at V and 4 bases at J, with 10 bases between. The CDR3 runs to 13 residues. The CDR3 DNA is TGTGCCTGGAGTGACCGGGACATCACTGAAGCTTTCTTT. The encoded protein is CAWSDRDITEAFF.

This rearrangement joins TRBV4-2 to TRBJ1-2; 9 bases align to TRBD1. V lost 4 bases, J lost 4 bases, and 4 bases stayed unmatched. Germline V gene lookup returns CDR1 LGHNA and CDR2 YNFKEQ. The CDR3 is 14 residues long. CDR3 sequence: CASSPQGAGYGYTF. The CDR3 nucleotides read TGTGCCAGCAGCCCACAGGGGGCCGGCTATGGCTACACCTTC.

The chain is built from TRBV7-2 and TRBJ1-5, with TRBD1 identical over 8 bases. Per the germline V gene, CDR1 is SGHTA and CDR2 is FQGNSA. Trimming cost V 3 bases and J 6 bases; bases outside gene matches: 7. The CDR3 totals 15 residues. CDR3 sequence (DNA): TGTGCCAGCAGCTTCTCGGACAGGGCTTTTCAGCCCCAGCATTTT. It is translated as CASSFSDRAFQPQHF. The full variable domain, rest sourced from reference TRBV7-2 and TRBJ1-5, is GAGVSQSPSNKVTEKGKDVELRCDPISGHTALYWYRQSLGQGLEFLIYFQGNSAPDKSGLPSDRFSAERTGGSVSTLTIQRTQQEDSAVYLCASSFSDRAFQPQHFGDGTRLSIL.

The chain is built from TRBV7-6 and TRBJ2-1; 7 bases line up with TRBD2. This CDR3 is 16 amino acids long. Germline lookup yields CDR1 SGHVS and CDR2 FNYEAQ. V dropped 2 bases and J dropped 5; count of bases not matched to a gene: 9. The CDR3 is CASSLREGVSHNEQFF. CDR3 sequence (DNA): TGTGCCAGCAGCTTAAGGGAGGGAGTGTCCCACAATGAGCAGTTCTTC.

The V call is TRBV30, the J call TRBJ2-2, with D unclear. The germline CDR1 and CDR2 sequences are GTSNPN and SVGIG (reference sequence). The CDR3 totals 11 residues. V lost 3 bases, J lost 6 bases, and 5 bases lay in between. The CDR3 region is CAWSLAGELFF. CDR3 DNA: TGTGCCTGGAGCTTAGCCGGGGAGCTGTTTTTT.

The V gene is TRBV6-5, the J gene TRBJ1-1; D possibly corresponds to TRBD1 (5 bases). CDR3 length: 15 residues. Germline V gene data show CDR1 as MNHEY and CDR2 as SVGAGI. Trimming stripped 0 bases from V and 5 bases from J, with 13 bases between. CDR3 DNA: TGTGCCAGCAGTTACTCGGGGGGGTTGGAAACTGAAGCTTTCTTT. This gives the protein CASSYSGGLETEAFF.

This clone was picked up a small number of times. This chain connects TRBV7-3 to TRBJ2-3; D remains unclear. Germline CDR1 SGHTA, CDR2 FQGTGA. The CDR3 sequence is 13 residues long. V was trimmed by 1 base and J by 4 bases, leaving 6 bases between them. The DNA of the CDR3 is TGTGCCAGCAGCTTAAGTCAGGCAGATACGCAGTATTTT. It codes for CASSLSQADTQYF.

J is TRBJ2-2 and V is TRBV30, with no clear D. The V end lost 1 base, the J end lost 1 base, and 10 bases lay between the germline ends. Germline V gene lookup returns CDR1 GTSNPN and CDR2 SVGIG (reference sequence). The CDR3 spans 15 residues. CDR3 residues: CAWSATNRNTGELFF. The CDR3 nucleotides read TGTGCCTGGAGTGCAACAAACAGGAACACCGGGGAGCTGTTTTTT.

The chain's CDR3 is CASFNPGTGGDYGYTF. CDR3 DNA: TGTGCCAGTTTCAACCCCGGGACAGGGGGCGACTATGGCTACACCTTC. The chain couples TRBV19 to TRBJ1-2, with TRBD1 matching over 12 bases. Per the germline V gene, CDR1 is LNHDA and CDR2 is SQIVND (reference sequence). This CDR3 comprises 16 residues. The J segment lost 3 bases and the V segment lost 8 bases, leaving 10 bases of the junction unmatched.

This clone was counted once. The V call is TRBV2, the J call TRBJ2-7, with D perhaps TRBD2 (5 bases). V dropped 10 bases and J dropped 3 bases, with 16 bases sitting between them. Germline CDR1 reads SNHLY; CDR2 reads FYNNEI. The CDR3 totals 13 residues. The CDR3 nucleotides are TGTGCCATGGGAGACGGAGACTACTACGAGCAGTACTTC. Translating gives CAMGDGDYYEQYF.

The chain recombines TRBV13 with TRBJ2-2, with 7 bases aligning to TRBD2. The junction had 7 bases not matched to a gene; V was cut back by 3 bases and J by 6 bases. Per germline, CDR1 PRHDT and CDR2 FYEKMQ (reference sequence). This CDR3 comprises 15 residues. The CDR3 here is CASSFSGSGAGELFF. The DNA of the CDR3 is TGTGCCAGCAGCTTTAGCGGGTCGGGGGCCGGGGAGCTGTTTTTT.

The rearrangement links TRBV5-1 to TRBJ2-7; no clear D gene. Germline V gives CDR1 SGHRS, CDR2 YFSETQ. V was cut by 4 bases and J by 5 bases, with 16 bases left in between. The CDR3 sequence is 14 residues long. In DNA, the CDR3 is TGCGCCAGCAGCCCCTACAAGGTTGGGCACGAGCAGTACTTC. This sequence encodes CASSPYKVGHEQYF.